This record covers a single T cell receptor beta chain. Its antigen is undetermined. This specimen comes from a study of T cell responses to AZD1222 COVID-19 vaccine. Findings and caveats of the study: Only a handful of individuals given AZD1222 were seropositive at baseline. Close to half of all spike-specific TCRs reportedly target regions of the variants that are unmutated.

V lost 6 bases and J 1 base, leaving 16 bases between the germline ends. There are 16 residues in the CDR3. From germline, CDR1 is LNHDA and CDR2 SQIVND (reference sequence). The assay was immunoSEQ multiplex PCR, and TCRdb's table has in-frame clones only and misses some. The sample has more than 95,000 clones; roughly nine tenths are singletons. The sequencing used peripheral blood, collected 28 days after the second dose of the MenACWY control vaccine. The V gene is TRBV19, the J gene TRBJ2-1; D gene unclear. This receptor was taken from an adult who received the MenACWY meningococcal vaccine as a control. The CDR3 region is CASRSDGARSYNEQFF. For the CDR3, the DNA is TGTGCCAGTAGATCAGACGGAGCCCGATCCTACAATGAGCAGTTCTTC. The whole variable domain, filled in from reference TRBV19 and TRBJ2-1, reads DGGITQSPKYLFRKEGQNVTLSCEQNLNHDAMYWYRQDPGQGLRLIYYSQIVNDFQKGDIAEGYSVSREKKESFPLTVTSAQKNPTAFYLCASRSDGARSYNEQFFGPGTRLTVL.